The present TCR beta chain was sequenced within a study of beta chain features in type 1 diabetes. The germline CDR1 and CDR2 sequences are KGHSH and LQKENI. The CDR3 is made up of 13 amino acids. Trimming left V 2 bases short and J 5 bases short, with 9 bases between. Expressed TCRB transcripts were sequenced, since all the RNA that had been isolated was reverse transcribed. An average about 3.6 million reads came from naive, central memory and regulatory T cell samples. Here immunoSEQ multiplex PCR was the method, and the copy in TCRdb shows in-frame clones only, minus some. The sample carries under 900,000 clones, 15% to 20% recorded once.

Sequenced input: naive CD4+ T cells from blood. This receptor was obtained from a woman younger than 30 in good health. The V and J genes are TRBV18 and TRBJ2-5; D possibly corresponds to TRBD1 (6 bases). The CDR3 loop reads CASSPTGWETQYF. CDR3 in DNA: TGTGCCAGCTCACCAACAGGGTGGGAGACCCAGTACTTC.